This T cell receptor beta chain was found in a study of T cell changes during pregnancy in multiple sclerosis. Data came from immunoSEQ multiplex PCR; TCRdb stores just in-frame clones and leaves some out. This table holds tens of thousands of clones, approximately 90% found once. Germline CDR1 and CDR2: LGHNA and YSLEER. This CDR3 spans 15 amino acids. V lost 1 base and J lost 4; bases outside the gene matches: 5. The specimen comprised CD8+ T cells from peripheral blood mononuclear cells, sampled before pregnancy. The chain is built from TRBV4-3 and TRBJ1-2, with TRBD1 matching over 8 bases. This TCR came from a female donor with multiple sclerosis, enrolled in a pregnancy study. The CDR3 here is CASSQATGQGYGYTF. For the CDR3, the DNA is TGCGCCAGCAGCCAAGCGACAGGACAGGGCTATGGCTACACCTTC.